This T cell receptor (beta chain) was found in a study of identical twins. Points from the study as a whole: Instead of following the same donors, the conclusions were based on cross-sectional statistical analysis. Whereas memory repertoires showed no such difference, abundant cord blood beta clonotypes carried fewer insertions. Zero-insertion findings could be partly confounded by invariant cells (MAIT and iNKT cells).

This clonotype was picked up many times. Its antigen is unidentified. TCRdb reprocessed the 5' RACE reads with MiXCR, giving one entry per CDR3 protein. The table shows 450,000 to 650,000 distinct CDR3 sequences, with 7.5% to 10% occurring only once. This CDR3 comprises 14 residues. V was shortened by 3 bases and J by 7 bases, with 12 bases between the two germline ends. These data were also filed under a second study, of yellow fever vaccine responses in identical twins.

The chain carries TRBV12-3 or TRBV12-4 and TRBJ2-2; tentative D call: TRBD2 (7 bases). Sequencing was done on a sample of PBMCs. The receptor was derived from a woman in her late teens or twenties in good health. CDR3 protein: CASSLNREGGELFF. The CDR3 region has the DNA TGTGCCAGCAGTTTGAACAGGGAGGGCGGGGAGCTGTTTTTT.